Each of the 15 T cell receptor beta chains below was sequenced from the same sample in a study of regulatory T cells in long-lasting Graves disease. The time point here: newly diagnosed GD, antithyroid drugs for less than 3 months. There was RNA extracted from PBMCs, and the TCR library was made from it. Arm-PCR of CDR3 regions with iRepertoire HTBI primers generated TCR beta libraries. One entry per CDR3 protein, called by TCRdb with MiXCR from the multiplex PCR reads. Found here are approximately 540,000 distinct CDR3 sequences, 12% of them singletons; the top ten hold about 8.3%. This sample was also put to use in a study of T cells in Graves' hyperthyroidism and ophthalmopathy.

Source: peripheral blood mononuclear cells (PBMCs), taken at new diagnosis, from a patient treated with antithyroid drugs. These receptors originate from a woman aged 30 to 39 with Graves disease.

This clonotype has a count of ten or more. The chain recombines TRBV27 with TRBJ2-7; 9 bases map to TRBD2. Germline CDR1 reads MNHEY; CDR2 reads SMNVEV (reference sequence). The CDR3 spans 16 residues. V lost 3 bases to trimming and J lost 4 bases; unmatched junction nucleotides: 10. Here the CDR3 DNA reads TGTGCCAGCAGTTTTGAGGTGGGACTAGCTTTATACGAGCAGTACTTC. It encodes CASSFEVGLALYEQYF.

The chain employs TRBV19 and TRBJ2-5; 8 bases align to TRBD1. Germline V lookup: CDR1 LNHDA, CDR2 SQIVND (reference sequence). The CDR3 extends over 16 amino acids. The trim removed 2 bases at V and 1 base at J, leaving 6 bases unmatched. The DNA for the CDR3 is TGTGCCAGTAGTATACGACAGGGGATTCCCCAAGAGACCCAGTACTTC. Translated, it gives CASSIRQGIPQETQYF.

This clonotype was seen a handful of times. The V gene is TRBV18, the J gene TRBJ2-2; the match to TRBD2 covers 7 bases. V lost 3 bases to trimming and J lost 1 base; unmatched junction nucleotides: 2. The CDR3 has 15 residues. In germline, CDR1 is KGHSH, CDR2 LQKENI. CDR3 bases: TGTGCCAGCTCACCCGGGACTATGAACACCGGGGAGCTGTTTTTT. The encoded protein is CASSPGTMNTGELFF.

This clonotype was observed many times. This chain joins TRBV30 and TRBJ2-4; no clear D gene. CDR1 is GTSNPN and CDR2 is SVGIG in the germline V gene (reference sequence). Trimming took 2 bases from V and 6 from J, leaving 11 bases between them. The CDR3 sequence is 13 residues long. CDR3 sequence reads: CAWSPHPRNIQYF. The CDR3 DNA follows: TGTGCCTGGAGTCCCCACCCGCGAAACATTCAGTACTTC.

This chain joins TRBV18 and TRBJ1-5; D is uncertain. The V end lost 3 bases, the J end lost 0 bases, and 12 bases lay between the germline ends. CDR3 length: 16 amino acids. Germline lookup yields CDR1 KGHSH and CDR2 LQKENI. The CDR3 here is CASSPEFLLSNQPQHF. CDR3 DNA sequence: TGTGCCAGCTCACCTGAGTTCCTGCTTAGCAATCAGCCCCAGCATTTT.

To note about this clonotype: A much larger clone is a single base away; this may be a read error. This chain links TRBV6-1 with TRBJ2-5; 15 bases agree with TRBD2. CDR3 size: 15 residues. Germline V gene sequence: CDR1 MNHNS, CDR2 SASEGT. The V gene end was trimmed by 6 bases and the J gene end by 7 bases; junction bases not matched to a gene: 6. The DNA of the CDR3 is TGTGCCAGCAGAAAGGGACTAGCGGGAGGAAGGACCCAGTACTTC. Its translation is CASRKGLAGGRTQYF.

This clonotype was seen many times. The CDR3 here is CSATLRSGYEQYF. CDR3 coding DNA: TGCAGTGCTACCCTTAGGTCGGGCTACGAGCAGTACTTC. The chain links TRBV20-1 to TRBJ2-7; D not resolved. The germline V gene encodes CDR1 DFQATT and CDR2 SNEGSKA (reference sequence). This CDR3 has 13 amino acids. V was trimmed by 4 bases and J by 3 bases, leaving 13 bases between them.

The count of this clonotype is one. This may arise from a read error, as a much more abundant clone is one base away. CDR3 coding DNA: TGTGCCAGTAGTATCAGTCCCCAGGGGATCTCTGGGACCTGCAATGAGCAGTTCTTC. Its translation: CASSISPQGISGTCNEQFF. The chain couples TRBV19 to TRBJ2-1; possible D gene TRBD1, 6 bases. Between the trimmed V and J ends, which lost 3 bases and 6 bases, there was a span of 27 bases. Germline loops: CDR1 LNHDA, CDR2 SQIVND (reference sequence). The CDR3 runs 19 residues.

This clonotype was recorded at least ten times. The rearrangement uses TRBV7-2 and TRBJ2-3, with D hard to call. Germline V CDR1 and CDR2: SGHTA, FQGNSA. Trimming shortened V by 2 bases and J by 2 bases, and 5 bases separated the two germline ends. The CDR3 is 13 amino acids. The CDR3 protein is CASSLYATDTQYF. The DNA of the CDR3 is TGTGCCAGCAGCTTATATGCCACAGATACGCAGTATTTT.

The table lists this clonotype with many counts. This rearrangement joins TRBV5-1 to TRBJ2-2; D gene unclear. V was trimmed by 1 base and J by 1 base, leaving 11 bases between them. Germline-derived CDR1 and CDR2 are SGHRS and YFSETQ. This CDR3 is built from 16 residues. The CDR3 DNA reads TGCGCCAGCAGCTTGCTATTGGGCCTGAACACCGGGGAGCTGTTTTTT. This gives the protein CASSLLLGLNTGELFF.

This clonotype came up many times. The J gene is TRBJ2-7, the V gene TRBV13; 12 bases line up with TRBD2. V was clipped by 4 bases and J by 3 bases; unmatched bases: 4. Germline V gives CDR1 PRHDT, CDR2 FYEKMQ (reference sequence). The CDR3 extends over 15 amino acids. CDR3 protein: CASSSSGRAFYEQYF. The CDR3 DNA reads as TGTGCCAGCAGCTCTAGCGGGAGGGCTTTCTACGAGCAGTACTTC.

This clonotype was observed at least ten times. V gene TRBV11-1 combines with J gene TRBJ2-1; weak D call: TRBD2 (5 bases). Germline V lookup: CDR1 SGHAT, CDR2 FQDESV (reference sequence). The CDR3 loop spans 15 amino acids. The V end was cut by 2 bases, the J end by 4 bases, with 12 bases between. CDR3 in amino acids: CASSLLYGNYNEQFF. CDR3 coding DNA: TGTGCCAGCAGCTTACTATACGGGAATTACAATGAGCAGTTCTTC.

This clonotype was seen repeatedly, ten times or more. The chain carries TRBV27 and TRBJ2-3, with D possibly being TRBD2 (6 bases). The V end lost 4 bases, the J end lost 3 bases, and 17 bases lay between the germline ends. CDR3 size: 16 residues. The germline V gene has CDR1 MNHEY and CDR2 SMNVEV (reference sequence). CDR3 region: CASSWMRGWETDTQYF. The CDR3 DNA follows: TGTGCCAGCAGTTGGATGCGGGGATGGGAAACAGATACGCAGTATTTT.

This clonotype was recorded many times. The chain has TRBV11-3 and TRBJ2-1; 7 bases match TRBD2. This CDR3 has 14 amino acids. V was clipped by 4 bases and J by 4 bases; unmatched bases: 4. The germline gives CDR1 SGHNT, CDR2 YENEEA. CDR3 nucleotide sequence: TGTGCCAGCAGCTCACTAGCGCAATACAATGAGCAGTTCTTC. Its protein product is CASSSLAQYNEQFF.

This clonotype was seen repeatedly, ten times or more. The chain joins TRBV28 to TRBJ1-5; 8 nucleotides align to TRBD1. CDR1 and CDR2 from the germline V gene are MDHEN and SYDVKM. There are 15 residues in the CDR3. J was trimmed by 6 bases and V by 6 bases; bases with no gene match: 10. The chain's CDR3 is CASRGGGTGSQPQHF. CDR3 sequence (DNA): TGTGCCAGCAGAGGAGGAGGGACAGGTTCTCAGCCCCAGCATTTT.